A single sample is the source of the 17 T cell receptor beta chains below, sequenced in a study of regulatory T cells in long-lasting Graves disease. Time point described: newly diagnosed GD, antithyroid drugs for less than 3 months. TCR sequences were obtained from RNA taken from PBMCs. HTBI primers from iRepertoire and Arm-PCR of CDR3 regions yielded the TCR beta libraries. TCRdb analysed the multiplex PCR reads with MiXCR anew, one entry per CDR3 protein. The table lists 400,000 to 500,000 distinct CDR3 sequences, more than 12% of them singletons. These data were also reused for a study on T cells in Graves' hyperthyroidism and ophthalmopathy.

Material: peripheral blood mononuclear cells (PBMCs), obtained at new diagnosis, from a patient treated with antithyroid drugs. The receptors shown here come from a woman aged 25 to 39 with Graves disease.

This clonotype was counted ten times or more. This chain uses TRBV2 with TRBJ2-1, with D perhaps TRBD2 (5 bases). The length of the CDR3 is 15 residues. V lost 7 bases to trimming and J lost 0 bases, with 13 bases between them. Germline values: CDR1 SNHLY, CDR2 FYNNEI. This chain's CDR3 is CASINGMSSYNEQFF. The DNA for the CDR3 is TGTGCCAGCATTAACGGGATGAGCTCCTACAATGAGCAGTTCTTC.

Ten or more counts support this clonotype. The chain carries TRBV29-1 and TRBJ2-7; D unresolved. CDR1 is SQVTM, CDR2 ANQGSEA, per germline. Between the trimmed V and J ends, which lost 8 bases and 2 bases, there was a span of 13 bases. The CDR3 spans 12 residues. The CDR3 here is CSFLNGPYEQYF. DNA of the CDR3: TGCAGCTTCCTCAACGGTCCCTACGAGCAGTACTTC.

This clonotype was found many times. The rearrangement uses TRBV20-1 and TRBJ2-1, with no clear D. V was cut by 6 bases and J by 8 bases, with 20 bases left in between. This CDR3 is built from 14 residues. In germline, CDR1 is DFQATT, CDR2 SNEGSKA (reference sequence). The CDR3 sequence: CSAPPTGPQDEQFF. CDR3 in DNA: TGCAGTGCCCCCCCGACTGGGCCTCAGGATGAGCAGTTCTTC.

Many counts were recorded for this clonotype. The chain couples TRBV11-2 to TRBJ1-2, with D possibly being TRBD1 (6 bases). The CDR3 extends over 13 amino acids. Germline CDR1 reads SGHAT; CDR2 reads FQNNGV. The V gene lost 3 bases and the J gene lost 4 bases, with 9 bases spanning the gap. CDR3 sequence (DNA): TGTGCCAGCAGCTTTGGACAGACCTATGGCTACACCTTC. Amino acid sequence: CASSFGQTYGYTF.

Ten or more counts support this clonotype. The J gene is TRBJ1-1, the V gene TRBV28; TRBD1 might be the D (5 bases). The CDR3 totals 13 residues. Germline lookup yields CDR1 MDHEN and CDR2 SYDVKM. V was trimmed by 2 bases and J by 11 bases, leaving 15 bases between them. CDR3 sequence: CASSLGGEHWAFF. Written as DNA, the CDR3 is TGTGCCAGCAGTTTAGGGGGAGAACACTGGGCTTTCTTT.

At least ten counts were recorded for this clonotype. The chain joins TRBV6-5 to TRBJ1-1; a weak D match, TRBD1 (5 bases). The CDR3 is 14 amino acids. Germline CDR1 is MNHEY and CDR2 is SVGAGI. Trimming took off 2 bases at V and 1 base at J, with 8 bases between the two ends. CDR3 sequence: CASSYPGPNTEAFF. In DNA form, the CDR3 reads TGTGCCAGCAGTTACCCGGGACCGAACACTGAAGCTTTCTTT.

In this sample, this clonotype turned up a few times. The V call is TRBV30, the J call TRBJ1-4, with a tentative D call TRBD1 (5 bases). Germline assignment: CDR1 GTSNPN and CDR2 SVGIG (reference sequence). The CDR3 is 15 amino acids. V shed 2 bases and J shed 4 bases, with 14 bases lying between them. CDR3: CAWSTGQGFNEKLFF. The CDR3 nucleotides are TGTGCCTGGAGTACCGGGCAGGGCTTTAATGAAAAACTGTTTTTT.

Ten or more counts support this clonotype. The chain links TRBV15 to TRBJ1-1, with D unresolved. CDR3 size: 15 residues. V lost 1 base and J 4 bases, leaving 13 bases between the germline ends. CDR1 is LNHNV, CDR2 YYDKDF, per germline (reference sequence). CDR3 sequence (DNA): TGTGCCACCAGCAGAGTTCGTTTGGTGGGCACTGAAGCTTTCTTT. Translation gives CATSRVRLVGTEAFF.

This clonotype was observed a few times. V usage is TRBV28 and J usage is TRBJ2-3; D remains unclear. The germline CDR1 and CDR2 sequences are MDHEN and SYDVKM. Trimming removed 5 bases at V and 6 bases at J, with 12 bases between. CDR3 length: 13 amino acids. CDR3 amino acids: CASSHGPFDTQYF. CDR3 bases: TGTGCCAGCAGTCACGGACCATTCGATACGCAGTATTTT.

This clonotype was seen more than once but under ten times. This chain uses TRBV12-5 with TRBJ2-1; TRBD1 matches at 9 bases. V shed 0 bases, J shed 10 bases, and the junction held 13 bases outside the gene matches. Germline CDR1 is LGHNT and CDR2 is FRNRAP. The CDR3 consists of 17 residues. CDR3 nucleotide sequence: TGTGCTAGTGGTTTGGTAAGGATCGGGACAGGGTCCCCCGAGCAGTTCTTC. The encoded protein is CASGLVRIGTGSPEQFF.

Only a few counts were recorded for this clonotype. This rearrangement joins TRBV6-4 to TRBJ2-3; 7 bases align to TRBD2. Germline trimming cut 5 bases from V and 3 bases from J; bases unmatched to any gene: 11. The CDR3 has 16 amino acids. Germline V lookup: CDR1 MRHNA, CDR2 SNTAGT. CDR3 protein: CASSLRREMGTDTQYF. The DNA for the CDR3 is TGTGCCAGCAGTCTGCGGCGGGAGATGGGGACAGATACGCAGTATTTT.

V usage is TRBV9 and J usage is TRBJ2-3; 9 bases are shared with TRBD2. Per the germline V gene, CDR1 is SGDLS and CDR2 is YYNGEE. This CDR3 is built from 15 residues. V gave up 0 bases and J gave up 5 bases; unmatched junction bases: 4. CDR3 DNA: TGTGCCAGCAGCGTAGAGGTAGCGGGAGTAGATACGCAGTATTTT. The encoded protein is CASSVEVAGVDTQYF. Variable domain in full (rest from reference TRBV9 and TRBJ2-3): DSGVTQTPKHLITATGQRVTLRCSPRSGDLSVYWYQQSLDQGLQFLIQYYNGEERAKGNILERFSAQQFPDLHSELNLSSLELGDSALYFCASSVEVAGVDTQYFGPGTRLTVL.

The table lists this clonotype with many counts. The chain has TRBV20-1 and TRBJ2-5; D is unclear. Trimming removed 0 bases from V and 0 bases from J, with 5 bases in between. From germline, CDR1 is DFQATT and CDR2 SNEGSKA (reference sequence). This CDR3 has 13 residues. CDR3 nucleotides: TGCAGTGCTAGAGAGTGGCACCAAGAGACCCAGTACTTC. Translating gives CSAREWHQETQYF.

This chain uses TRBV18 with TRBJ2-1; 8 positions match TRBD1. V gave up 2 bases and J gave up 4 bases; unmatched junction bases: 10. This CDR3 comprises 17 residues. The V gene's germline CDR1 is KGHSH and CDR2 LQKENI. The CDR3: CASSPSTGTGPYNEQFF. CDR3 coding DNA: TGTGCCAGCTCACCATCAACCGGGACAGGACCATACAATGAGCAGTTCTTC. Based on the CDR3 plus reference TRBV18 and TRBJ2-1, the full variable domain is NAGVMQNPRHLVRRRGQEARLRCSPMKGHSHVYWYRQLPEEGLKFMVYLQKENIIDESGMPKERFSAEFPKEGPSILRIQQVVRGDSAAYFCASSPSTGTGPYNEQFFGPGTRLTVL.

This clonotype was seen repeatedly, ten times or more. The V call is TRBV12-3 or TRBV12-4, the J call TRBJ2-3, with a possible D match to TRBD2 (5 bases). V lost 7 bases, J lost 2 bases, and 13 bases lay in between. The CDR3 spans 14 residues. The CDR3 DNA reads as TGTGCCAGCAAGCTAGCTTCTCACACAGATACGCAGTATTTT. Translation: CASKLASHTDTQYF.

This clonotype occurred once. The gene calls are TRBV28 and TRBJ2-7; D is possibly TRBD2 (6 bases). The CDR3 covers 17 residues. Germline-derived CDR1 and CDR2 are MDHEN and SYDVKM. V gave up 6 bases and J gave up 2 bases, with 23 bases separating them. The chain's CDR3 is CASRPLLGLQDPYEQYF. Here the CDR3 DNA reads TGTGCCAGCAGACCCCTTCTGGGACTCCAAGATCCCTACGAGCAGTACTTC.

The rearrangement joins TRBV10-2 to TRBJ1-5; D possibly corresponds to TRBD1 (6 bases). The V end was cut by 2 bases, the J end by 7 bases, with 21 bases between. CDR1 is WSHSY and CDR2 is SAAADI in the germline V gene. The CDR3 totals 17 residues. The CDR3, as DNA: TGCGCCAGCAGTGAGAGGGGGGCCGGGATGTTGAAGCAGCCCCAGCATTTT. This translates into CASSERGAGMLKQPQHF.